This T cell receptor beta chain was sequenced during a study of T cells in Graves' hyperthyroidism and ophthalmopathy. About the research overall: Sampling of peripheral blood happened at initial diagnosis, prior to any treatment.

General study results and limits: With a median lead of around 6.7 months before onset, the model predicted ophthalmopathy. Blood also held most thyroid clonotypes expanded beyond 0.001.

Researchers took RNA transcripts and amplified the TCR beta CDR3 regions from them. In the first-round RT-PCR of the TCR CDR3, the HTBI primer set was used. Using its own MiXCR run on the multiplex PCR reads, TCRdb lists one record per CDR3 protein. Here the sample spans about 570,000 distinct CDR3 sequences, around 15% being singletons. The V end lost 0 bases, the J end lost 3 bases, and 2 bases lay between the germline ends. This CDR3 has 12 residues. Looked up from germline, CDR1 is KGHSH and CDR2 is LQKENI. Hyperthyroidism in the patients, aged 18 to 65, was newly diagnosed and under 2 months in duration. This clonotype was seen ten or more times. What it recognizes is unknown.

The V and J genes are TRBV18 and TRBJ1-1; D unclear. The TCR sequence derives from a woman aged 40 to 50 with Graves' hyperthyroidism. The sample comprised blood. In DNA form, the CDR3 reads TGTGCCAGCTCACCACCATACACTGAAGCTTTCTTT. Translation: CASSPPYTEAFF.